Detailed here is one TCR beta chain. Its antigen remains unknown. Compared with germline, one end of the junction differs, possibly owing to a read error. This sample is drawn from a study of lung T cells in sarcoidosis with Löfgren's syndrome. Points from the study as a whole: These T cells possibly recognize a putative, unidentified sarcoidosis-associated antigen. Löfgren's syndrome patients reportedly showed greatest TRAV12-1 and TRBV2 expansion versus controls.

TCRdb reanalysed the reads using MiXCR and keeps one entry per CDR3 protein. In the table there are fewer than 80,000 distinct CDR3 sequences, 21% of which are singletons. From germline, CDR1 is DFQATT and CDR2 SNEGSKA (reference sequence). The CDR3 extends over 14 amino acids. The sequence came from a human donor with sarcoidosis (Löfgren's syndrome or another form), or a control subject (not recorded which). Sequenced input: CD4+ T cells from PBMCs. This chain connects TRBV20-1 to TRBJ1-2; perhaps TRBD1 as D (6 bases). The CDR3 sequence is CSARTGGLDYSYTF. The CDR3 DNA is TGCAGTGCTAGGACGGGGGGCTTGGACTATAGCTACACCTTC.